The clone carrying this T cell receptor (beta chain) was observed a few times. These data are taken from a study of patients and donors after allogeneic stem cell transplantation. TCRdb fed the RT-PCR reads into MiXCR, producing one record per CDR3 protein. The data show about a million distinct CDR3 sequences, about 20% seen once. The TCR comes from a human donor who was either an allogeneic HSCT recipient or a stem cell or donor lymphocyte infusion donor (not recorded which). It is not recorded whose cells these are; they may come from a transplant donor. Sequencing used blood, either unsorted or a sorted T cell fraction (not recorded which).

CDR3 DNA: TGCACCAGCAGCCAAGTCCTCGGGGGGGCAGACGAGCAGTACTTC. Amino acids: CTSSQVLGGADEQYF. The J gene is TRBJ2-7, the V gene TRBV1; TRBD1 is the table's D call, not checked against the DNA. TRBV1 is tagged as a pseudogene. The CDR3 spans 15 residues.